This T cell receptor beta chain appears in the sequencing data of a study of blood T cell repertoires in COVID-19. Assay used: immunoSEQ multiplex PCR; TCRdb lists only in-frame clones, some missing. This table holds about 76,000 clones, about 80% found once. The CDR3 sequence is 14 residues long. Germline V gene data show CDR1 as SGHVS and CDR2 as FQNEAQ. After removal of 4 bases from V and 4 bases from J, the junction contained 4 bases not matched to a gene. Sequenced sample: peripheral blood. The gene calls are TRBV7-8 and TRBJ2-7, with 10 positions matching TRBD1. The clonotype comes from a human donor in a cohort sampled during active COVID-19. CDR3 sequence reads: CASSSGTGAYEQYF. The CDR3 nucleotides read TGTGCCAGCAGCTCCGGGACAGGGGCATACGAGCAGTACTTC.